This TCR beta chain comes out of a study of T cell responses to AZD1222 COVID-19 vaccine. This CDR3 is built from 13 residues. Per germline, CDR1 KGHDR and CDR2 SFDVKD. With 4 bases removed from V and 5 bases from J, the gap between germline ends came to 8 bases. This clone appeared a single time. As yet, its antigen is unknown. Study findings and constraints: Following two doses of AZD1222, Spike-specific TCR breadth and depth rose. Baseline serostatus was positive in only a handful of AZD1222 recipients. Clonal diversity was possibly underestimated, and white British individuals and females predominated among donors.

Measured with immunoSEQ multiplex PCR; TCRdb has only the in-frame clones, and not every one. Among about 60,000 clones, about 86% were seen once, and the ten largest hold over 15%. This specimen was peripheral blood, taken on day 0 of AZD1222 vaccination. This chain uses TRBV24-1 with TRBJ2-1; weak D call: TRBD1 (5 bases). This TCR was recovered from an adult in good health. The CDR3 loop is CATSESGNNEQFF. DNA of the CDR3: TGTGCCACCAGTGAGTCAGGGAACAATGAGCAGTTCTTC.